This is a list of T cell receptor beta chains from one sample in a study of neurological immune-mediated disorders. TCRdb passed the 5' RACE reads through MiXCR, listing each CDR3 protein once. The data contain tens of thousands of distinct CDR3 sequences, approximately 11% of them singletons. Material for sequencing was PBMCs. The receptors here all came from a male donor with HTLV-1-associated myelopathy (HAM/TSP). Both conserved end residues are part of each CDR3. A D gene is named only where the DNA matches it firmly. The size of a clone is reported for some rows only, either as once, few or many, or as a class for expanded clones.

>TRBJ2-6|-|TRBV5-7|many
TGTGCCAGCAGCTCTTCGGCGCTACAGGTTATTGGGGCCAACGTCCTGACTTTC
CASSSSALQVIGANVLTF
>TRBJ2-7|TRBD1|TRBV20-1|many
TGCAGTGCTACCGGGACAGACTACGAGCAGTACTTC
CSATGTDYEQYF
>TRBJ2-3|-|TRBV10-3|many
TGTGCCATCAGTGAGTTGGCAGGGAGCACAGATACGCAGTATTTT
CAISELAGSTDTQYF
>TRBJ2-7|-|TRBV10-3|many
TGTGCCATCAGTTACACGGAGGGCGAGCAGTACTTC
CAISYTEGEQYF
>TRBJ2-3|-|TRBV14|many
TGTGCCAGCAGCCTGGAGAGAGGGCCAGATACGCAGTATTTT
CASSLERGPDTQYF
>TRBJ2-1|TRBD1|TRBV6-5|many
TGTGCCAGCAGTTACCCGAGGGGACAGGGGGCAAGGAATGAGCAGTTCTTC
CASSYPRGQGARNEQFF
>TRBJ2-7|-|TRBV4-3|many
TGCGCCAGCAGCCGGGATCATTCCTACGAGCAGTACTTC
CASSRDHSYEQYF
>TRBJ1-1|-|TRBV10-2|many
TGCGCCAGCAGTGAGTCGGTGAACACTGAAGCTTTCTTT
CASSESVNTEAFF
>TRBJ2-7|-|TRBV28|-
TGTGCCAGCAGTGCCCAGGGGGGGAGCTCCTACGAGCAGTACTTC
CASSAQGGSSYEQYF
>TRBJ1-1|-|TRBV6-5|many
TGTGCCAGCAGCAGAGGGGGTCTCACTGAAGCTTTCTTT
CASSRGGLTEAFF
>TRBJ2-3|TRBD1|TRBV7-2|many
TGTGCCAGCAGCTCGGACAGGGGGGGTACGCAGTATTTT
CASSSDRGGTQYF
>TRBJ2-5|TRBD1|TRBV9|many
TGTGCCAGCAGCGTAGGGACAGGGGGCTGGGAGACCCAGTACTTC
CASSVGTGGWETQYF
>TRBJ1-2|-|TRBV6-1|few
TGTGCCAGCACAGGGGACTATGGCTACACCTTC
CASTGDYGYTF
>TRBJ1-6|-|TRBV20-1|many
TGCAGTGCTAGAGGCGGAGGAGTATCACCCCTCCACTTT
CSARGGGVSPLHF
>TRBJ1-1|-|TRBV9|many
TGTGCCAGCAGCCCCCAGACAGTGAACACTGAAGCTTTCTTT
CASSPQTVNTEAFF
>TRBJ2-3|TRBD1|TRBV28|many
TGTGCCAGCAGTAGGGGTAGGGGACAGGGGGGAAATACGCAGTATTTT
CASSRGRGQGGNTQYF